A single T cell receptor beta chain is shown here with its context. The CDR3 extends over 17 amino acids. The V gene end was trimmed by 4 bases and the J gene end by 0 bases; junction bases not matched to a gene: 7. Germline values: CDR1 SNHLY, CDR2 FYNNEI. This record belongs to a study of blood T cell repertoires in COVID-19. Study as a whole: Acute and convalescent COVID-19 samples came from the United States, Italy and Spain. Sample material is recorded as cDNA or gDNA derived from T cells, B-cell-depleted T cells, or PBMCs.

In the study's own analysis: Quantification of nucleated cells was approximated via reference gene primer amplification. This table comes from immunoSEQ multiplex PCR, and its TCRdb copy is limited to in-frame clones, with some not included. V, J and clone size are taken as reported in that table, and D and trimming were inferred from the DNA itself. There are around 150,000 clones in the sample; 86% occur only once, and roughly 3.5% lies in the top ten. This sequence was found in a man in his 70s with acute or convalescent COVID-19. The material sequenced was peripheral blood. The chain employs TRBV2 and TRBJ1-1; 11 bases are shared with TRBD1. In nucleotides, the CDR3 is TGTGCCAGCAGTGGGGTCCCGGACAGGGGGCTGAACACTGAAGCTTTCTTT. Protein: CASSGVPDRGLNTEAFF. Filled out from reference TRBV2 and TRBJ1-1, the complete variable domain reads EPEVTQTPSHQVTQMGQEVILRCVPISNHLYFYWYRQILGQKVEFLVSFYNNEISEKSEIFDDQFSVERPDGSNFTLKIRSTKLEDSAMYFCASSGVPDRGLNTEAFFGQGTRLTVV.